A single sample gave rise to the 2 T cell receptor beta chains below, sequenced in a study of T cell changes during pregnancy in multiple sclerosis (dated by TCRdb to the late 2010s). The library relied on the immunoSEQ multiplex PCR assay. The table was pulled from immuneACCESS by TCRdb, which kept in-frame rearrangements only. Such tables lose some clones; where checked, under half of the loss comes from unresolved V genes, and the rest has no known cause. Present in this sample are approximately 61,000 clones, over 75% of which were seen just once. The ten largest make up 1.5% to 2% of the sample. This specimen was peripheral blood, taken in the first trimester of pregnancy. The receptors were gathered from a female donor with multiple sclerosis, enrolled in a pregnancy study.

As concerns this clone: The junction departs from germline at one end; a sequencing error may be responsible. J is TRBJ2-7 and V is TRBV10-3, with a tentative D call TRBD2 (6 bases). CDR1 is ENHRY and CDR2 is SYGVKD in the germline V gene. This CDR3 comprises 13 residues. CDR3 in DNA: TGTGCCACCAGTGGCGGGACGTCCTACGAGCAGTACTTC. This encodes CATSGGTSYEQYF.

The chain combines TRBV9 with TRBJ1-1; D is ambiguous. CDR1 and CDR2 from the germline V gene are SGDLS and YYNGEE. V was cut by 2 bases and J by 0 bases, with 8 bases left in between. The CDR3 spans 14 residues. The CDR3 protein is CASSVSLLNTEAFF. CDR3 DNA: TGTGCCAGCAGCGTCTCACTGCTGAACACTGAAGCTTTCTTT.